This T cell receptor (beta chain) was recorded in a study of blood T cell repertoires in COVID-19. Study-level information: Acute-phase and convalescent COVID-19 samples originated in the United States, Italy and Spain. PBMCs, B-cell-depleted T cells, or T cells were the source of the cDNA or gDNA that made up the material.

Under the authors' procedure: For nucleated cells, counts were estimated from reference gene primer amplification. Generated by immunoSEQ multiplex PCR, the TCRdb table keeps only in-frame clones and is missing some. V, J and clone size are those of that table, while D and trimming were read from the DNA. The sample carries about 33,000 clones, 85% to 95% recorded once. From germline, CDR1 is SGHDT and CDR2 YYEEEE. Trimming took off 0 bases at V and 7 bases at J, with 11 bases between the two ends. CDR3 length equals 15 residues. This receptor was identified in a male donor with active COVID-19. This rearrangement joins TRBV5-6 to TRBJ1-6; a weak D match, TRBD1 (6 bases). Sequenced input: peripheral blood. DNA for the CDR3: TGTGCCAGCAGCTTGGTCACAGGGACAAATTCACCCCTCCACTTT. Its translation: CASSLVTGTNSPLHF.